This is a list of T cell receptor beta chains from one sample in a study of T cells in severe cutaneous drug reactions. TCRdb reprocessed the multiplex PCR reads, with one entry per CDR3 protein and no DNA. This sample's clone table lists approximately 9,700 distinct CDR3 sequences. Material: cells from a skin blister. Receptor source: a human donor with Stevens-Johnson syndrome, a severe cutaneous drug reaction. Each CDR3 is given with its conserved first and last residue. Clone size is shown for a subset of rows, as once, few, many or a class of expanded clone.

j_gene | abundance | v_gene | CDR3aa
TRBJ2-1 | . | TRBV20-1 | CSASPPSAYNEQFF
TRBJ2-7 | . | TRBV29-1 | CSAIKGQGARYEQYF
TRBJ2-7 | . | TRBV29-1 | CSVLTSSAYEQYF
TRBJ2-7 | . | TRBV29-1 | CSVKSGGRAYEQYF
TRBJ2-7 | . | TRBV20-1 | CSARGGGQGKVEQYF
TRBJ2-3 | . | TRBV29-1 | CSVGAEGSNTDTQYF
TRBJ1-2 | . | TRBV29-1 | CSVAWDRGKSDYGYTF
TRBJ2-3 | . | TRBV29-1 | CSGLAGFASTDTQYF
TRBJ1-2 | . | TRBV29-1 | CSVEDSRRIYGYTF
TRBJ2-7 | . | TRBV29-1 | CSVGIAGSGNEQYF
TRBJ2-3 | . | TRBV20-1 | CSAPTSSDTQYF
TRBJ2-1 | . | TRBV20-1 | CSARASYRSEQFF
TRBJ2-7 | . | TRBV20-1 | CSARGLGLSLGEQYF
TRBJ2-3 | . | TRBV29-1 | CSVSAGGPRDTQYF
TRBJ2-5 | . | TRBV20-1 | CSARAQAGLQETQYF
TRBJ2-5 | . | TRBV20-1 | CSAREVQETQYF
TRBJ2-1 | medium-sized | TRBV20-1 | CSARASTLHRMGNEQFF
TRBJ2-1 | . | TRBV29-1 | CSAHGGTSYNEQFF
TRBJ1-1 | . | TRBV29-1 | CSVAVQGGKNTEAFF
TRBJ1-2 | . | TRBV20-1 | CSARKQGYVGYTF
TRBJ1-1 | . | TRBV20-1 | CSASGGGPEAFF
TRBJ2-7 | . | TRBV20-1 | CSANDRTPSYEQYF
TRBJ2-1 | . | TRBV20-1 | CSASRREGRGGDEQFF
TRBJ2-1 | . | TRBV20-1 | CSANDVSSYNEQFF
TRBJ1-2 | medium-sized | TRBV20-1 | CSARNTGTRGDYGYTF
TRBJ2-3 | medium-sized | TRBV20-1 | CSAMASWQDTQYF
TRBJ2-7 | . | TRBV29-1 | CSVEGWISSGRRDEQYF
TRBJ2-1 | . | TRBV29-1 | CSVAGLAGGVRNEQFF
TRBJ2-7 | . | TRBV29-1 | CSVRQGTWDEQYF
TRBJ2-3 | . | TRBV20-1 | CSALGASTDTQYF
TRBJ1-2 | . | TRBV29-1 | CSAQGLLNYGYTF
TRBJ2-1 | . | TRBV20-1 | CSASGGTNNEQFF
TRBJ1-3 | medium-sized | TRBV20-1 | CSASARNAGNTIYF
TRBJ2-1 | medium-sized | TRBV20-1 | CSAKRTPYYNEQFF
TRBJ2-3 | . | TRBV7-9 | CASSLRTGAEDTQYF